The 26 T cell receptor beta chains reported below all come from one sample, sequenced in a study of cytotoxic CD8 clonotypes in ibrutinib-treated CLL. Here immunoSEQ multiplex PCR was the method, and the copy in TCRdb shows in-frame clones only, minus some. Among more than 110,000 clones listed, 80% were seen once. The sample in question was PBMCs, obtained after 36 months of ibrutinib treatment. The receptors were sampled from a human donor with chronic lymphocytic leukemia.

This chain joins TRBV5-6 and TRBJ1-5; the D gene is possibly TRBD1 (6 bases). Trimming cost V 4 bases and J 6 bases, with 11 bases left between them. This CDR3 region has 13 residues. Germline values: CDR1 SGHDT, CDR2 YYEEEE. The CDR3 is CASSPDRTQPQHF. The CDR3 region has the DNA TGTGCCAGCAGCCCTGACAGGACTCAGCCCCAGCATTTT.

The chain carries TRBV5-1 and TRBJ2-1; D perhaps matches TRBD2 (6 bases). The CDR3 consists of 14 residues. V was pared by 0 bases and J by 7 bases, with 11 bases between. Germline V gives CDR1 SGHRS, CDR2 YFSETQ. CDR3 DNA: TGCGCCAGCAGCTTGGGGGGGACTCTGAATGAGCAGTTCTTC. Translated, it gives CASSLGGTLNEQFF.

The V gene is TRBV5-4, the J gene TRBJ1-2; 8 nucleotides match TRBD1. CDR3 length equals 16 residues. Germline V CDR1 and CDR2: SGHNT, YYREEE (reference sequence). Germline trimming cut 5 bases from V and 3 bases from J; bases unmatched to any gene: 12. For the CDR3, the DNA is TGTGCCAGCAGACCAGCCGGGACAGGTGAAGACTATGGCTACACCTTC. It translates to CASRPAGTGEDYGYTF.

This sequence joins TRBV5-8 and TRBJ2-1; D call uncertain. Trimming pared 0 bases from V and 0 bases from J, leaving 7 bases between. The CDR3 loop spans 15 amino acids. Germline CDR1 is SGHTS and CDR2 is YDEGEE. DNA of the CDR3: TGTGCCAGCAGCTTGGCCCTTAGCTCCTACAATGAGCAGTTCTTC. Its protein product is CASSLALSSYNEQFF.

The CDR3: CASSYSNRNTEAFF. In DNA form, the CDR3 reads TGTGCCAGCAGTTACTCGAACCGGAACACTGAAGCTTTCTTT. The chain carries TRBV6-5 and TRBJ1-1, with unresolved D. The CDR3 spans 14 residues. Germline V gene sequence: CDR1 MNHEY, CDR2 SVGAGI. V lost 0 bases to trimming and J lost 1 base, with 6 bases between them.

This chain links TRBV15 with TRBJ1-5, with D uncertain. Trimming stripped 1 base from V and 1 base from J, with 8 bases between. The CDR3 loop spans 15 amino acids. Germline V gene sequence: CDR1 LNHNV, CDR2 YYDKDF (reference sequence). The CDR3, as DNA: TGTGCCACCAGCAGAGCCTGGCTGAGCAATCAGCCCCAGCATTTT. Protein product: CATSRAWLSNQPQHF.

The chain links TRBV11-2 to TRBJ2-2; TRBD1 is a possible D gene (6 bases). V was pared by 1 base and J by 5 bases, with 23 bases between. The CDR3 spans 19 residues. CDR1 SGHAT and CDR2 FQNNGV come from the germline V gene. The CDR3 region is CASSLGGQGPYSSTGELFF. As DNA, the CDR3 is TGTGCCAGCAGCTTAGGAGGGCAGGGGCCCTACTCCAGTACCGGGGAGCTGTTTTTT.

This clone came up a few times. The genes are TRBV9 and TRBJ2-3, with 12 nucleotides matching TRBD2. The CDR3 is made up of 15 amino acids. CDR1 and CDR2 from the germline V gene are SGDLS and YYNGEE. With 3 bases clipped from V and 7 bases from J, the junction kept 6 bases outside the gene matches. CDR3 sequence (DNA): TGTGCCAGCAGCGCTAGCGGGAGGGCTGCGAATACGCAGTATTTT. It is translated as CASSASGRAANTQYF. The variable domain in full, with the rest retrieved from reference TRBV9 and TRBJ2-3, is DSGVTQTPKHLITATGQRVTLRCSPRSGDLSVYWYQQSLDQGLQFLIQYYNGEERAKGNILERFSAQQFPDLHSELNLSSLELGDSALYFCASSASGRAANTQYFGPGTRLTVL.

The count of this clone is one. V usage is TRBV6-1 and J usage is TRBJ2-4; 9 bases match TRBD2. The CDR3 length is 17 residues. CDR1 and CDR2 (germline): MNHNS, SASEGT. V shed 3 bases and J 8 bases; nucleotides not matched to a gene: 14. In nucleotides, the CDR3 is TGTGCCAGCAGTGACGGAAAGGTAGCGGGAGTCAATTACATTCAGTACTTC. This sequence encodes CASSDGKVAGVNYIQYF.

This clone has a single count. The CDR3 DNA reads TGTGCCACCAGCAGACGGCGGGTGGGCGAAAAACTGTTTTTT. Translation gives CATSRRRVGEKLFF. The chain joins TRBV15 to TRBJ1-4; D remains ambiguous. CDR1 is LNHNV and CDR2 is YYDKDF in the germline V gene (reference sequence). The CDR3 has 14 residues. V dropped 2 bases and J dropped 8 bases, with 12 bases sitting between them.

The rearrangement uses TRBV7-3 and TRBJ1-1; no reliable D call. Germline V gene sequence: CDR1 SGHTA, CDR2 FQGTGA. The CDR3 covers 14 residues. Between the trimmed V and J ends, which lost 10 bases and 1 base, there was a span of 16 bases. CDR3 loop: CAILSHSENTEAFF. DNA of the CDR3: TGTGCCATCTTATCCCACTCGGAGAACACTGAAGCTTTCTTT.

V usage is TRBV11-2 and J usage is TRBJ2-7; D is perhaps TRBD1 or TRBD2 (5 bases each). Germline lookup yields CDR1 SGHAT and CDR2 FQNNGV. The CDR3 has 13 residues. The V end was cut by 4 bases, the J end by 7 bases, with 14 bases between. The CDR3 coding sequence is TGTGCCAGCAGCTACGTCGGGGCGAGGGAGCAGTACTTC. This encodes CASSYVGAREQYF. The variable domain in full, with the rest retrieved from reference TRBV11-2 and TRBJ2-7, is EAGVAQSPRYKIIEKRQSVAFWCNPISGHATLYWYQQILGQGPKLLIQFQNNGVVDDSQLPKDRFSAERLKGVDSTLKIQPAKLEDSAVYLCASSYVGAREQYFGPGTRLTVT.

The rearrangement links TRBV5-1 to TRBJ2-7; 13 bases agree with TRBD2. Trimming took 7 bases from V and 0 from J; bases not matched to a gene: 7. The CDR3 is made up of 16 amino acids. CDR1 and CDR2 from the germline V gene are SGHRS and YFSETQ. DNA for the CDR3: TGCGCCAGCTCCGGACTAGCGGGGGTTTCCTCCTACGAGCAGTACTTC. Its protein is CASSGLAGVSSYEQYF.

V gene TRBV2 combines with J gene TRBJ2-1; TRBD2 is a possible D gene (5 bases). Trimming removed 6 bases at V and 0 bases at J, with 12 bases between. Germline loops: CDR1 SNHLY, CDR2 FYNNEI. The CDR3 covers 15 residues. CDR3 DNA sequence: TGTGCCAGCAGGCGGCTCGGACTCTCCTACAATGAGCAGTTCTTC. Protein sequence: CASRRLGLSYNEQFF. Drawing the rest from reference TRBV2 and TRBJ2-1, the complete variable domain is EPEVTQTPSHQVTQMGQEVILRCVPISNHLYFYWYRQILGQKVEFLVSFYNNEISEKSEIFDDQFSVERPDGSNFTLKIRSTKLEDSAMYFCASRRLGLSYNEQFFGPGTRLTVL.

CDR3 sequence reads: CASSYDGSGANVLTF. The CDR3 region has the DNA TGCGCCAGCAGCTATGACGGCTCTGGGGCCAACGTCCTGACTTTC. V and J are TRBV5-1 and TRBJ2-6; D gene uncertain. With 3 bases removed from V and 0 bases from J, the gap between germline ends came to 7 bases. This CDR3 has 15 amino acids. Germline V gene data show CDR1 as SGHRS and CDR2 as YFSETQ.

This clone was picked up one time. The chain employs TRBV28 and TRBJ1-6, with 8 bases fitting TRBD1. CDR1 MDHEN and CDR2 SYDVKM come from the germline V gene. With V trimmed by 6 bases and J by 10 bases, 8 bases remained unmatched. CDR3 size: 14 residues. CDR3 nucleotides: TGTGCCAGCAGAGCCGGGACAGGCGGCTCACCCCTCCACTTT. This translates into CASRAGTGGSPLHF.

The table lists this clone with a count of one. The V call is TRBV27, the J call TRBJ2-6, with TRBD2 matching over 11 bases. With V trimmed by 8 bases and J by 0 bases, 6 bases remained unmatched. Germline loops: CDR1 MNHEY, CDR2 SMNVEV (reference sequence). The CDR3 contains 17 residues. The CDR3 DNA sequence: TGTGCCAGCCGCGCGGGACTAGCGGTCTCTGGGGCCAACGTCCTGACTTTC. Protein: CASRAGLAVSGANVLTF.

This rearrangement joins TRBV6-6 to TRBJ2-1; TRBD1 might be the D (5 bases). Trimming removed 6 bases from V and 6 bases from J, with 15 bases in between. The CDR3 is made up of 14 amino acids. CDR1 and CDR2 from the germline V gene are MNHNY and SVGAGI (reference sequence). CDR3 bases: TGTGCCAGCAGCCGATTGGGGCTCTCCAATGAGCAGTTCTTC. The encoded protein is CASSRLGLSNEQFF.

The CDR3 coding sequence is TGCGCCAGCAGTGGGCAGGGAGCCACTGAAGCTTTCTTT. Its protein product is CASSGQGATEAFF. J is TRBJ1-1 and V is TRBV10-1, with D perhaps matching TRBD1 (5 bases). This CDR3 contains 13 residues. Germline CDR1 and CDR2: WNHNN and SYGVQD (reference sequence). Trimming left V 4 bases short and J 4 bases short, with 10 bases between.

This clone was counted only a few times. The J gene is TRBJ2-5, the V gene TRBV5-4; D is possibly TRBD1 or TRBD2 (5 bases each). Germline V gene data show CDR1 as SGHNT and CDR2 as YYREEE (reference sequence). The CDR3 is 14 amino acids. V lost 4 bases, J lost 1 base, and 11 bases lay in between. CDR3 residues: CASSEGRFQETQYF. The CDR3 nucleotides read TGTGCCAGCAGCGAGGGACGGTTCCAAGAGACCCAGTACTTC.

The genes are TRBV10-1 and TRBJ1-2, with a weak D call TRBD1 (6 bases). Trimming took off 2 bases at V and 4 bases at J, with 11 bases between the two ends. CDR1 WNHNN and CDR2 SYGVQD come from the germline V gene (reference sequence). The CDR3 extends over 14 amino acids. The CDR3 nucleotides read TGCGCCAGCAGTGAGAGGACGGACAGCTATGGCTACACCTTC. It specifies CASSERTDSYGYTF.

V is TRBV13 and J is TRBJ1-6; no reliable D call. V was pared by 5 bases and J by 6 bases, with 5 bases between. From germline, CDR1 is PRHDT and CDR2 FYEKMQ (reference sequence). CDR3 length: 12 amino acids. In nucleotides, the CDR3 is TGTGCCAGCAGCACCAGTAATTCACCCCTCCACTTT. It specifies CASSTSNSPLHF.

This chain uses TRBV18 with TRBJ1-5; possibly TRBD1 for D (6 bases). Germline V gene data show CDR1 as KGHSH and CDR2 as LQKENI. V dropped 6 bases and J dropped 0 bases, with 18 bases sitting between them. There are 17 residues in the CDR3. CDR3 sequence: CASSSRTAPGSNQPQHF. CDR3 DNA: TGTGCCAGCTCGTCAAGGACAGCCCCTGGTAGCAATCAGCCCCAGCATTTT.

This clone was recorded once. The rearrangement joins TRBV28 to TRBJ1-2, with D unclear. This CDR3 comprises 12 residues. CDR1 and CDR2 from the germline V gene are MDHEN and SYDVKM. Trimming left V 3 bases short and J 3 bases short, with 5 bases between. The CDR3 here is CASSLGYYGYTF. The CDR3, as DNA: TGTGCCAGCAGTTTGGGGTACTATGGCTACACCTTC.

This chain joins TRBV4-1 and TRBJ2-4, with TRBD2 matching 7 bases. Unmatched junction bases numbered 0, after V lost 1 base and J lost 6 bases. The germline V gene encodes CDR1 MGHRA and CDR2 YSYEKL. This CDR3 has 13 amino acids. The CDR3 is CASSQGGGNIQYF. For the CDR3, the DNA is TGCGCCAGCAGCCAAGGGGGGGGAAACATTCAGTACTTC.

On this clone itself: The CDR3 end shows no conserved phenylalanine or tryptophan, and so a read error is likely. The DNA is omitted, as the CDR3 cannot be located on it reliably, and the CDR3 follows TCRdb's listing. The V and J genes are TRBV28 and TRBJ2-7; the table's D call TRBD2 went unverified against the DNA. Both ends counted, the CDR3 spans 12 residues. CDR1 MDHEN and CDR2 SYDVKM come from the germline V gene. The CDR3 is CASSSPGVAGIL.